This TCR beta chain appears in the sequencing data of a study of radiotherapy plus CTLA-4 blockade in lung cancer. Across the whole study: Of the patients, roughly 20% showed objective responses and roughly 31% attained disease control. Study findings and constraints: The authors reported that early blood T cell clone dynamics, with interferon-beta, best predicted response. Tumor-origin TCR clones grew in blood after radiotherapy plus ipilimumab.

The table came from immunoSEQ multiplex PCR; TCRdb's copy has only in-frame clones and leaves some out. The table has 24,000 or so clones, around 70% seen once. The germline gives CDR1 SGHTA, CDR2 FQGNSA. This CDR3 comprises 15 residues. The germline V and J ends were trimmed by 1 base and 3 bases, with 9 bases remaining between them. It was focal radiation plus CTLA-4 blockade with ipilimumab that patients with chemo-refractory metastatic non-small-cell lung cancer received. Note on this clone: Its antigen is not known.

J is TRBJ2-2 and V is TRBV7-2; D possibly corresponds to TRBD1 (5 bases). The TCR comes from a human donor with non-small cell lung cancer who had stable disease on radiotherapy plus ipilimumab. The source material was peripheral blood, sampled from a patient treated with radiotherapy plus ipilimumab. The CDR3 coding sequence is TGTGCCAGCAGCTTAGATCAGGGATACACCGGGGAGCTGTTTTTT. It codes for CASSLDQGYTGELFF. Full variable domain (rest looked up from reference TRBV7-2 and TRBJ2-2): GAGVSQSPSNKVTEKGKDVELRCDPISGHTALYWYRQSLGQGLEFLIYFQGNSAPDKSGLPSDRFSAERTGGSVSTLTIQRTQQEDSAVYLCASSLDQGYTGELFFGEGSRLTVL.